The 21 T cell receptor beta chains below were found in one sample sequenced in a study of response to subunit inactivated influenza vaccine (dated by TCRdb to between 2018 and 2020). The library was made by RT-PCR. For sequencing, an Illumina HiSeq 2500 was employed. The public reads were quality trimmed at Q25 with fastp and then assembled into clones with MiXCR by TCRdb, keeping productive beta chains. Rows with a matching CDR3 protein are joined into one entry that keeps the most common DNA and genes. The table for this sample lists about 310,000 distinct CDR3 sequences; 20% to 25% of them were counted only once. 10% of the sample is in the top ten clones. The sequencing here drew on PBMCs from blood, taken 21 months after vaccination. These receptors originate from a man between 50 and 70 years old who received an inactivated influenza vaccine. Donor details come from another sample of the same person, matched by shared clones.

This clonotype occurred many times. This sequence joins TRBV6-2 or TRBV6-3 and TRBJ2-7; no definite D call. V was shortened by 4 bases and J by 1 base, with 5 bases between the two germline ends. Germline-derived CDR1 and CDR2 are MNHEY and SVGEGT. The CDR3 covers 12 residues. CDR3 residues: CASSFNSYEQYF. CDR3 in DNA: TGTGCCAGCAGTTTTAATTCCTACGAGCAGTACTTC.

This clonotype was recorded a few times. J is TRBJ1-6 and V is TRBV5-1; D remains ambiguous. The CDR3 runs 14 residues. Trimming took 0 bases from V and 9 from J, leaving 10 bases between them. CDR1 SGHRS and CDR2 YFSETQ come from the germline V gene. This chain's CDR3 is CASSLDRESSPLHF. DNA for the CDR3: TGCGCCAGCAGCTTGGACAGAGAGAGTTCACCCCTCCACTTT. The variable domain in full, with the rest retrieved from reference TRBV5-1 and TRBJ1-6, is KAGVTQTPRYLIKTRGQQVTLSCSPISGHRSVSWYQQTPGQGLQFLFEYFSETQRNKGNFPGRFSGRQFSNSRSEMNVSTLELGDSALYLCASSLDRESSPLHFGNGTRLTVT.

This clonotype was found a few times. The V call is TRBV5-4, the J call TRBJ2-3; 15 bases are a match to TRBD2. The germline V gene has CDR1 SGHNT and CDR2 YYREEE (reference sequence). V dropped 3 bases and J dropped 0; count of bases not matched to a gene: 5. This CDR3 spans 18 amino acids. The CDR3 DNA reads as TGTGCCAGCAGCTCCGGGACTAGCGGGAGGACTAGCACAGATACGCAGTATTTT. Encoded protein: CASSSGTSGRTSTDTQYF.

V gene TRBV23-1 combines with J gene TRBJ2-7; 10 bases are a match to TRBD2. TRBV23-1 is an open reading frame, and its role is uncertain. This CDR3 has 16 amino acids. V dropped 8 bases and J dropped 3; count of bases not matched to a gene: 13. DNA of the CDR3: TGCGCCAGCCCTACAAAAAAAGCGGGGGGGAACTACGAGCAGTACTTC. Protein: CASPTKKAGGNYEQYF.

This clonotype was picked up a small number of times. The V and J genes are TRBV5-5 and TRBJ1-1, with D possibly matching TRBD1 (6 bases). CDR1 SGHKS and CDR2 YYEKEE come from the germline V gene (reference sequence). V lost 0 bases to trimming and J lost 0 bases, with 12 bases between them. The CDR3 covers 16 residues. For the CDR3, the DNA is TGTGCCAGCAGCTTGGGGTGGCGGGGGCTGAACACTGAAGCTTTCTTT. It yields the protein CASSLGWRGLNTEAFF. The full variable domain, in which reference TRBV5-5 and TRBJ1-1 provide the parts outside the CDR3, is DAGVTQSPTHLIKTRGQQVTLRCSPISGHKSVSWYQQVLGQGPQFIFQYYEKEERGRGNFPDRFSARQFPNYSSELNVNALLLGDSALYLCASSLGWRGLNTEAFFGQGTRLTVV.

The table lists this clonotype with a few counts. The chain joins TRBV11-2 to TRBJ2-7; 8 nucleotides agree with TRBD1. V lost 3 bases and J lost 3; bases outside the gene matches: 13. CDR1 is SGHAT and CDR2 is FQNNGV in the germline V gene. The CDR3 has 17 residues. The chain's CDR3 is CASSLQPGTGSLYEQYF. CDR3 nucleotides: TGTGCCAGCAGCTTGCAACCCGGGACAGGAAGTCTCTACGAGCAGTACTTC. The whole variable domain, remainder taken from reference TRBV11-2 and TRBJ2-7, is EAGVAQSPRYKIIEKRQSVAFWCNPISGHATLYWYQQILGQGPKLLIQFQNNGVVDDSQLPKDRFSAERLKGVDSTLKIQPAKLEDSAVYLCASSLQPGTGSLYEQYFGPGTRLTVT.

This clonotype was seen ten or more times. The chain joins TRBV20-1 to TRBJ1-2, with D hard to call. Per germline, CDR1 DFQATT and CDR2 SNEGSKA (reference sequence). Trimming pared 0 bases from V and 6 bases from J, leaving 29 bases between. There are 19 residues in the CDR3. CDR3 region: CSARDGAIAPRTTLNGYTF. The DNA for the CDR3 is TGCAGTGCTAGAGATGGCGCCATAGCCCCCCGAACCACCCTGAATGGCTACACCTTC.

In this sample, this clonotype turned up many times. The chain joins TRBV5-1 to TRBJ2-5, with D uncertain. The CDR3 has 14 residues. Germline V gene lookup returns CDR1 SGHRS and CDR2 YFSETQ. Deletions cut 2 bases from V and 4 bases from J, with 12 bases between. The CDR3 bases are TGCGCCAGCAGCTTAGGCCGGAGTGGAGAGACCCAGTACTTC. Its protein product is CASSLGRSGETQYF.

CDR3 loop: CASSLVGQGTEAFF. The CDR3 DNA reads as TGCGCCAGCAGCTTGGTAGGACAGGGCACTGAAGCTTTCTTT. The rearrangement joins TRBV5-1 to TRBJ1-1; 8 bases agree with TRBD1. V lost 0 bases to trimming and J lost 4 bases; unmatched junction nucleotides: 2. The CDR3 consists of 14 residues. Germline V gene lookup returns CDR1 SGHRS and CDR2 YFSETQ.

Only a few counts were recorded for this clonotype. The CDR3 loop reads CSVENRVDYGYTF. The DNA for the CDR3 is TGCAGCGTTGAAAACAGGGTTGACTATGGCTACACCTTC. The chain recombines TRBV29-1 with TRBJ1-2, with a possible D match to TRBD1 (6 bases). V was cut by 2 bases and J by 3 bases, with 10 bases left in between. The CDR3 consists of 13 residues. The germline gives CDR1 SQVTM, CDR2 ANQGSEA.

This clonotype came up a few times. The V and J genes are TRBV6-5 and TRBJ1-6, with D perhaps matching TRBD1 (6 bases). The V gene lost 1 base and the J gene lost 3 bases, with 7 bases spanning the gap. There are 15 residues in the CDR3. Germline lookup yields CDR1 MNHEY and CDR2 SVGAGI. For the CDR3, the DNA is TGTGCCAGCAGTTACTTGGACAGCTATAATTCACCCCTCCACTTT. Translating gives CASSYLDSYNSPLHF.

This clonotype was seen many times. The chain has TRBV6-4 and TRBJ1-2; D might be TRBD1 (6 bases). The V end was cut by 0 bases, the J end by 7 bases, with 15 bases between. The CDR3 runs to 15 residues. Germline CDR1 and CDR2: MRHNA and SNTAGT. The CDR3 protein is CASSDSIGGHLGYTF. DNA of the CDR3: TGTGCCAGCAGTGACTCGATCGGGGGACACCTTGGCTACACCTTC.

This rearrangement joins TRBV5-1 to TRBJ2-2; the D is unclear. V was clipped by 3 bases and J by 4 bases, with 4 bases between them. The CDR3 covers 12 residues. Germline-derived CDR1 and CDR2 are SGHRS and YFSETQ. The CDR3 protein is CASSWSTGELFF. CDR3 bases: TGCGCCAGCAGCTGGTCCACCGGGGAGCTGTTTTTT.

The chain has TRBV4-1 and TRBJ1-1; a weak D match, TRBD1 (5 bases). The CDR3 is 12 residues long. The germline V gene encodes CDR1 MGHRA and CDR2 YSYEKL. Trimming took 6 bases from V and 5 from J, leaving 10 bases between them. This CDR3 reads CASRGQGTEAFF. Written as DNA, the CDR3 is TGCGCCAGCAGGGGCCAGGGAACTGAAGCTTTCTTT.

There are a few counts of this clonotype. V gene TRBV5-1 combines with J gene TRBJ1-6; 9 bases align to TRBD1. Germline V lookup: CDR1 SGHRS, CDR2 YFSETQ. The CDR3 covers 16 residues. V shed 4 bases, J shed 8 bases, and the junction held 10 bases outside the gene matches. Here the CDR3 DNA reads TGCGCCAGCAGCGACGGAAGCGGACAGGGGTATTCACCCCTCCACTTT. Amino acids: CASSDGSGQGYSPLHF.

This clonotype occurred a few times. The V call is TRBV20-1, the J call TRBJ1-2; D is undetermined. With 6 bases removed from V and 4 bases from J, the gap between germline ends came to 12 bases. CDR3 length equals 12 residues. The germline V gene encodes CDR1 DFQATT and CDR2 SNEGSKA (reference sequence). The CDR3 nucleotides are TGCAGTGCCAAGGGAGCAGGCTATGGCTACACCTTC. Its protein is CSAKGAGYGYTF.

This clonotype has only a few counts. The rearrangement links TRBV29-1 to TRBJ1-1, with unresolved D. This CDR3 contains 13 residues. CDR1 SQVTM and CDR2 ANQGSEA come from the germline V gene. The V and J ends lost 7 bases and 0 bases respectively, with 12 bases between them. Here the CDR3 DNA reads TGCAGCGGAACGGGGAGACTGAACACTGAAGCTTTCTTT. Its translation is CSGTGRLNTEAFF.

CDR3 sequence: CASSLGLAGYTDTQYF. CDR3 nucleotide sequence: TGTGCCAGCAGCTTGGGACTAGCGGGGTACACAGATACGCAGTATTTT. The gene calls are TRBV7-9 and TRBJ2-3; 13 positions match TRBD2. Losses at the gene ends were 3 bases for V and 2 bases for J; bases not matched to a gene: 2. This CDR3 has 16 residues. Germline V lookup: CDR1 SEHNR, CDR2 FQNEAQ (reference sequence).

This sequence joins TRBV10-3 and TRBJ2-3; TRBD1 matches at 8 bases. Per germline, CDR1 ENHRY and CDR2 SYGVKD. J was trimmed by 1 base and V by 11 bases; bases with no gene match: 5. This CDR3 has 13 residues. The CDR3 reads CACGQGGTDTQYF. CDR3 nucleotide sequence: TGTGCCTGCGGACAGGGAGGCACAGATACGCAGTATTTT.

This clonotype was counted a few times. V gene TRBV20-1 combines with J gene TRBJ1-5, with D unclear. Germline V gene lookup returns CDR1 DFQATT and CDR2 SNEGSKA (reference sequence). V shed 4 bases and J shed 1 base, with 8 bases lying between them. This CDR3 has 13 residues. CDR3 sequence reads: CSANERSNQPQHF. In nucleotides, the CDR3 is TGCAGTGCTAACGAGAGGAGCAATCAGCCCCAGCATTTT.

The chain carries TRBV5-1 and TRBJ2-7, with 8 bases aligning to TRBD2. CDR1 SGHRS and CDR2 YFSETQ come from the germline V gene. There are 15 residues in the CDR3. The V and J ends lost 4 bases and 3 bases, in that order; junction bases with no gene match: 9. DNA for the CDR3: TGCGCCAGCAGCCTTCAGCGGGGGTTAATCTACGAGCAGTACTTC. Residues: CASSLQRGLIYEQYF.